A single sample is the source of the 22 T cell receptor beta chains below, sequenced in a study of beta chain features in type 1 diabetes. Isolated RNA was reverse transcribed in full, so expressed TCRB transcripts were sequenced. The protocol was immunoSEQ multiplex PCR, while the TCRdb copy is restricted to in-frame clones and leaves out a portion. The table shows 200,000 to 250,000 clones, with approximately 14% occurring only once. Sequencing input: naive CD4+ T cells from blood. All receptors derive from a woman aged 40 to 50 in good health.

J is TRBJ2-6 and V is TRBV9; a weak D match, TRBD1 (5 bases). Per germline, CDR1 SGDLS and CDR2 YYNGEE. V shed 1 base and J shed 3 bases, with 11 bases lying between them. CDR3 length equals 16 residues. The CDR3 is CASSVSPGFGANVLTF. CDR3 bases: TGTGCCAGCAGCGTATCCCCAGGGTTTGGGGCCAACGTCCTGACTTTC.

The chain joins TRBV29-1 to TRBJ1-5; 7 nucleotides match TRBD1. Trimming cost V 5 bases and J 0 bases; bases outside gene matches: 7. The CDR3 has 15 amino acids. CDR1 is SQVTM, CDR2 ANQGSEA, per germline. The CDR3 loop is CSVSPTGNSNQPQHF. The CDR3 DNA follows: TGCAGCGTTTCGCCGACAGGGAATAGCAATCAGCCCCAGCATTTT.

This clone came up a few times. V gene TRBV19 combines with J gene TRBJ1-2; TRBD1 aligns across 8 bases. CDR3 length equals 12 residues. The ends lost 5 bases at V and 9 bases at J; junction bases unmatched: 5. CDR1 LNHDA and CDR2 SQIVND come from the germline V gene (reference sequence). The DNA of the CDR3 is TGTGCCAGTAGTCCAAGACAGGGGAGCTACACCTTC. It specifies CASSPRQGSYTF.

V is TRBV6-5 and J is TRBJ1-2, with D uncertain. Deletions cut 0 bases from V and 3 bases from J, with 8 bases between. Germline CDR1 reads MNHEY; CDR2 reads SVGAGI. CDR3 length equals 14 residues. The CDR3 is CASSYSAGDYGYTF. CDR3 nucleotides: TGTGCCAGCAGTTACTCGGCAGGCGACTATGGCTACACCTTC.

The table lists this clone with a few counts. In DNA form, the CDR3 reads TGTGCCAGCAGTGCCGCCTACGAGCAGTACTTC. Protein: CASSAAYEQYF. V usage is TRBV25-1 and J usage is TRBJ2-7; D is uncertain. Between the trimmed V and J ends, which lost 4 bases and 2 bases, there was a span of 3 bases. The CDR3 is 11 amino acids. Looked up from germline, CDR1 is MGHDK and CDR2 is SYGVNS.

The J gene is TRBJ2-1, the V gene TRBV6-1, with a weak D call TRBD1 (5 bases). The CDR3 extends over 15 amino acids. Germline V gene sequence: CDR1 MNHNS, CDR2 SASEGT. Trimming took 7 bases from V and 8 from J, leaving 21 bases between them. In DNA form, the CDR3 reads TGTGCCAGCAATACGATGGCCGTGCAGGGCGATGAGCAGTTCTTC. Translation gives CASNTMAVQGDEQFF.

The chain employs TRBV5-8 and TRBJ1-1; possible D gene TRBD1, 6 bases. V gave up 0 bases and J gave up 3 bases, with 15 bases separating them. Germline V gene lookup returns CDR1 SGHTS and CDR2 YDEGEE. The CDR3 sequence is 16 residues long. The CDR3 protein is CASSLGDGGAHTEAFF. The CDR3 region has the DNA TGTGCCAGCAGCTTGGGGGATGGGGGGGCACACACTGAAGCTTTCTTT.

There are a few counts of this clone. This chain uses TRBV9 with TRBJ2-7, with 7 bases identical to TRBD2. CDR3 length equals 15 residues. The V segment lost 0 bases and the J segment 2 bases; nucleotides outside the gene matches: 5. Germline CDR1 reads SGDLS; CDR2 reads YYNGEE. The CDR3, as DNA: TGTGCCAGCAGCGTAGGGGGAGGGATAGCCTACGAGCAGTACTTC. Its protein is CASSVGGGIAYEQYF. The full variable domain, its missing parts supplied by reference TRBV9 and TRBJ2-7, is DSGVTQTPKHLITATGQRVTLRCSPRSGDLSVYWYQQSLDQGLQFLIQYYNGEERAKGNILERFSAQQFPDLHSELNLSSLELGDSALYFCASSVGGGIAYEQYFGPGTRLTVT.

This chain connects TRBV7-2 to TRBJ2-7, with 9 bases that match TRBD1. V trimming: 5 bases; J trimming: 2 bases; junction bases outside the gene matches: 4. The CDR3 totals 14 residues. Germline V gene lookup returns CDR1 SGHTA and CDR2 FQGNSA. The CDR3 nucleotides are TGTGCCAGCAGCCCTGGGACAGGGACCTACGAGCAGTACTTC. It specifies CASSPGTGTYEQYF.

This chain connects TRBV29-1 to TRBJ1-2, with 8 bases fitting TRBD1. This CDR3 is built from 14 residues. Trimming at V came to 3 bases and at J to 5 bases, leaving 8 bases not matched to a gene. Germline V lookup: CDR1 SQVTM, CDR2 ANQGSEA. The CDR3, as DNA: TGCAGCGTTGAGTCGGACAGGGAAACTTATGGCTACACCTTC. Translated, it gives CSVESDRETYGYTF.

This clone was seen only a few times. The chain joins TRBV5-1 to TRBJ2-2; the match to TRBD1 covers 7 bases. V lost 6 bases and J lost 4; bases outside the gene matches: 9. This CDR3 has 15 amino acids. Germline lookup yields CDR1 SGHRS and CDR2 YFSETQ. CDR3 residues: CASNHRDSLTGELFF. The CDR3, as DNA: TGCGCCAGCAACCACCGGGACAGTCTCACCGGGGAGCTGTTTTTT.

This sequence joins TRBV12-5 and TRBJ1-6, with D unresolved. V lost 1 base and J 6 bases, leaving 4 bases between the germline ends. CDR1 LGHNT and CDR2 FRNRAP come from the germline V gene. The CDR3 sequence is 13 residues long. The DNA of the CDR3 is TGTGCTAGTGGTTTGGAGCTTAATTCACCCCTCCACTTT. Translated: CASGLELNSPLHF.

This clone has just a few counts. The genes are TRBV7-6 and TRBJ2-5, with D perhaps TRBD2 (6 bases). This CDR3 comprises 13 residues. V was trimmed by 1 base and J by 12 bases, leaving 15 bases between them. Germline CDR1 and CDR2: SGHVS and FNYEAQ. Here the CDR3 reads CASSLGGGWGKYF. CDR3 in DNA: TGTGCCAGCAGCTTAGGGGGAGGCTGGGGAAAGTACTTC.

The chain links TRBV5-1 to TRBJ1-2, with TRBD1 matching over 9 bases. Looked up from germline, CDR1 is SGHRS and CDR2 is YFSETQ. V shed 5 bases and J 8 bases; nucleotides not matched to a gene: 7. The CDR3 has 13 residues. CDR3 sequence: CASREGQGDGYTF. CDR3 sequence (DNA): TGCGCCAGCAGAGAGGGACAGGGAGACGGCTACACCTTC.

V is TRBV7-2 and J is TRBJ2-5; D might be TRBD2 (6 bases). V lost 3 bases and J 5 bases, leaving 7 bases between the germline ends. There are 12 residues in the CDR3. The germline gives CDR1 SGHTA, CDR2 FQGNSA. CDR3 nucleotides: TGTGCCAGCAGCTTTGGGGGGGAGACCCAGTACTTC. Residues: CASSFGGETQYF.

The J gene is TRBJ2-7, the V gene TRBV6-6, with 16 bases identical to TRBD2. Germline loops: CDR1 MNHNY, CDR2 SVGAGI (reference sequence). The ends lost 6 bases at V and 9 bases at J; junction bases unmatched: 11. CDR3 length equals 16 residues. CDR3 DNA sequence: TGTGCCAGCAGAACGTCCGGGACTAGCGGGGGGGCGCTGCAGTACTTC. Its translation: CASRTSGTSGGALQYF.

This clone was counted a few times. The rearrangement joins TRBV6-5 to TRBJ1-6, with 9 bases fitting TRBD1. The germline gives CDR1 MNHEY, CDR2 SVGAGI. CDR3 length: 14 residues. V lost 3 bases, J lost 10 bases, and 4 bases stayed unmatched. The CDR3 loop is CASSYRGQGSPLHF. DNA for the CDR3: TGTGCCAGCAGTTATCGGGGACAGGGCTCACCCCTCCACTTT.

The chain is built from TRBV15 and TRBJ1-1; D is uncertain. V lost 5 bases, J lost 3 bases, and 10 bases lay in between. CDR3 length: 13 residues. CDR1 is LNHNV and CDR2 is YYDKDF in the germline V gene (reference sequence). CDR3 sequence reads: CATSSKTDTEAFF. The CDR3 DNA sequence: TGTGCCACCAGCTCAAAGACTGACACTGAAGCTTTCTTT. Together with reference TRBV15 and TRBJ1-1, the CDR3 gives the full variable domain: DAMVIQNPRYQVTQFGKPVTLSCSQTLNHNVMYWYQQKSSQAPKLLFHYYDKDFNNEADTPDNFQSRRPNTSFCFLDIRSPGLGDTAMYLCATSSKTDTEAFFGQGTRLTVV.

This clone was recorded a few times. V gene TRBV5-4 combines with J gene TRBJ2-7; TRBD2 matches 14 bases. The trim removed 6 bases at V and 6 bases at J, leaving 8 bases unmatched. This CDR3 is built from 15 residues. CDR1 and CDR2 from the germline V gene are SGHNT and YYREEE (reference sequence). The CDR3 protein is CASTRLAGGPSEQYF. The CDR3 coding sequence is TGTGCCAGCACCAGACTAGCGGGGGGGCCCAGCGAGCAGTACTTC.

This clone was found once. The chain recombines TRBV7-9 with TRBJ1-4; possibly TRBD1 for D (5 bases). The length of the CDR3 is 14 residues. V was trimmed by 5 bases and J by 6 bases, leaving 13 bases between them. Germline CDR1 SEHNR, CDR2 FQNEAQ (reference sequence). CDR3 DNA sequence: TGTGCCAGCAGCCTCCGGGGGGGGGATGAAAAACTGTTTTTT. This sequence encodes CASSLRGGDEKLFF.

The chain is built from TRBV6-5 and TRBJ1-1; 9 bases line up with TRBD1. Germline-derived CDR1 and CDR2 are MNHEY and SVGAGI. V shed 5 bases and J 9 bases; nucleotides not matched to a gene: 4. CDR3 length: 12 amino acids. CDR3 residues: CASSRDRAQAFF. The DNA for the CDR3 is TGTGCCAGCAGTCGGGACAGGGCCCAAGCTTTCTTT.

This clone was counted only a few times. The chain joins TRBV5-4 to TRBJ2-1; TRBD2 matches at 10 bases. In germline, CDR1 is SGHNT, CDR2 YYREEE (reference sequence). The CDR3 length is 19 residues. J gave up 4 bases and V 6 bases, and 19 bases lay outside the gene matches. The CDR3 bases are TGTGCCAGCAACCCTCGAGGGGTAGCGGGGGGCAACCATTACAATGAGCAGTTCTTC. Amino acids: CASNPRGVAGGNHYNEQFF. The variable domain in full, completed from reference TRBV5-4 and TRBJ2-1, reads ETGVTQSPTHLIKTRGQQVTLRCSSQSGHNTVSWYQQALGQGPQFIFQYYREEENGRGNFPPRFSGLQFPNYSSELNVNALELDDSALYLCASNPRGVAGGNHYNEQFFGPGTRLTVL.